The sequence of this TCR beta chain was determined in a study of human T cells and chemical hapten exposure. Blood, whole and unfractionated, served as the source for total RNA extraction. This CDR3 has 14 residues. J lost 4 bases, V lost 5 bases, and 6 bases had no gene match. CDR1 is SEHNR and CDR2 is FQNEAQ in the germline V gene (reference sequence). As processed by the authors: Sample TCR counts, which ranged from roughly 20,000 to 750,000, had a median of 95,638. TCRdb passed the 5' RACE reads through MiXCR, listing each CDR3 protein once. The V and J calls here are based on TCRdb, not the publication. Among more than 60,000 distinct CDR3 sequences listed, approximately 16% were seen once.

This rearrangement joins TRBV7-9 to TRBJ2-5; 8 bases align to TRBD2. The receptor comes from a female donor in good health. This CDR3 is CASSPLGLGETQYF. The CDR3 bases are TGTGCCAGCAGCCCACTGGGACTAGGAGAGACCCAGTACTTC.